The clone carrying this TCR beta chain was seen only a few times. Time point specified: newly diagnosed GD, antithyroid drugs for less than 3 months. PBMC-derived RNA was used for the TCR library. It was American Thyroid Association guidelines that determined Graves' disease diagnosis. The sample comes from a study of regulatory T cells in long-lasting Graves disease. As for the study in general: Duration of antithyroid drug therapy among newly diagnosed Graves' patients was under 3 months.

Both iRepertoire HTBI primers and Arm-PCR of CDR3 regions were used to build the TCR beta libraries. How the authors handled the data: The identification of 55 to 70 TRBV and roughly 15 TRBJ segments was made across samples. TCRdb re-derived calls from the multiplex PCR reads in MiXCR, one entry per CDR3 protein. These V and J calls originate from TCRdb's pipeline instead of the authors' own analysis. This sample has hundreds of thousands of distinct CDR3 sequences, with approximately 20% found just once. The starting material was peripheral blood mononuclear cells (PBMCs), obtained at new diagnosis, from a patient treated with antithyroid drugs. This receptor was identified in a female donor with Graves disease.

The CDR3 DNA follows: TGTGCCAGTAGTATTAGCGGAATCTCCTACAATGAGCAGTTCTTC. Encoded protein: CASSISGISYNEQFF. This rearrangement joins TRBV19 to TRBJ2-1, with a tentative D call TRBD2 (6 bases). Germline lookup yields CDR1 LNHDA and CDR2 SQIVND (reference sequence). The germline V and J ends were trimmed by 3 bases and 0 bases, with 9 bases remaining between them. This CDR3 contains 15 residues.